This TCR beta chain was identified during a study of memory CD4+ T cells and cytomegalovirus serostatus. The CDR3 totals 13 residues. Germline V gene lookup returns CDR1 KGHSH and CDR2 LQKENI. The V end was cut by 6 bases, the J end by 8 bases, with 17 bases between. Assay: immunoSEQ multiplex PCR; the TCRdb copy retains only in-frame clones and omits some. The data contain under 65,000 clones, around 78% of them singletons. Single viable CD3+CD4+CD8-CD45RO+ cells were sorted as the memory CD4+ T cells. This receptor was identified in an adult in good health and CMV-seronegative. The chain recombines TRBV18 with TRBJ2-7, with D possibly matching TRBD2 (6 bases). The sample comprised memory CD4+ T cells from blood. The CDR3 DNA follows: TGTGCCAGCTCTGACTTTTTCGCGGGAAAGCAGTACTTC. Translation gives CASSDFFAGKQYF.